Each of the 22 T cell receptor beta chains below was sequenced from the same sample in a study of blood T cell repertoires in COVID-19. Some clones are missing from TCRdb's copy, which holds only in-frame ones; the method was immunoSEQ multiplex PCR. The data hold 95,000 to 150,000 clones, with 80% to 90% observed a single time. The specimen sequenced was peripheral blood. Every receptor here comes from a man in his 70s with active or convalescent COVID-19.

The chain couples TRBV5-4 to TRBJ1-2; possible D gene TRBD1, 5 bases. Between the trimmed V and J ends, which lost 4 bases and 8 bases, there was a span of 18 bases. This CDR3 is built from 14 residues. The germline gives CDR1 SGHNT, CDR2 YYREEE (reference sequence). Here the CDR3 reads CASSIPGRGQGYTF. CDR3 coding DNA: TGTGCCAGCAGCATACCCGGGAGGGGTCAAGGCTACACCTTC.

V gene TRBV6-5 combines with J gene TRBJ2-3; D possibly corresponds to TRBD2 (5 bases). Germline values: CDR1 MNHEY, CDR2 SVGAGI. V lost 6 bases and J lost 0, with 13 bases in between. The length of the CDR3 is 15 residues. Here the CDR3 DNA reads TGTGCCAGCAGACGCCAGGCGGGTAGCACAGATACGCAGTATTTT. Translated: CASRRQAGSTDTQYF.

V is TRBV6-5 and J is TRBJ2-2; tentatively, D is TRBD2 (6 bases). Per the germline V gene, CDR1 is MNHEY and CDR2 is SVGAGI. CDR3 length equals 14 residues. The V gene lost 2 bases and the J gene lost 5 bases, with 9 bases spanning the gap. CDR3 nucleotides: TGTGCCAGCAGTTACACACGGGAGACCGGGGAGCTGTTTTTT. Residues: CASSYTRETGELFF.

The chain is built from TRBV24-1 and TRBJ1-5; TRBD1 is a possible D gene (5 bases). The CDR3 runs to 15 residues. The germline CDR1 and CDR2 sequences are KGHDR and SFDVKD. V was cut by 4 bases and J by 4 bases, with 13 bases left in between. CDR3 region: CATSDRGGGNQPQHF. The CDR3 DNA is TGTGCCACCAGTGACCGCGGGGGAGGAAATCAGCCCCAGCATTTT.

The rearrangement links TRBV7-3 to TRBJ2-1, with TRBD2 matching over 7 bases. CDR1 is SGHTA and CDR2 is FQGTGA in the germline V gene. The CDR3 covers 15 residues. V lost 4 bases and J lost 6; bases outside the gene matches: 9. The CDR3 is CASSSLITGGNEQFF. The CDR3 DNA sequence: TGTGCCAGCAGCTCCCTAATTACGGGGGGCAATGAGCAGTTCTTC.

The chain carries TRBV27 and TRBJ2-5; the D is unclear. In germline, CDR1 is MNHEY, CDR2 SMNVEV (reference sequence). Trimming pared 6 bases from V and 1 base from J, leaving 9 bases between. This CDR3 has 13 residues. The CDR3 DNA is TGTGCCAGCAGCCTACCTGGCCAAGAGACCCAGTACTTC. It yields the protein CASSLPGQETQYF.

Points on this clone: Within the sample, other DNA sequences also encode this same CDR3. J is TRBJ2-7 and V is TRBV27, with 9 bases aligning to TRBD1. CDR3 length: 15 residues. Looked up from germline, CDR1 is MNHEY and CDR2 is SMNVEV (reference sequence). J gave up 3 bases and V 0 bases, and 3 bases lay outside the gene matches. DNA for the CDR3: TGTGCCAGCAGTTTATCCCCGACAGGGGGCTACGAGCAGTACTTC. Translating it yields CASSLSPTGGYEQYF.

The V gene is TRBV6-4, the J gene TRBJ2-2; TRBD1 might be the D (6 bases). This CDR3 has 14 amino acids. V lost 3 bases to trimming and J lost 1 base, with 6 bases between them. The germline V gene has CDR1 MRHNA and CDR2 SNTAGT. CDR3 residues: CASSEGQNTGELFF. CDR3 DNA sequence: TGTGCCAGCAGTGAGGGACAGAACACCGGGGAGCTGTTTTTT.

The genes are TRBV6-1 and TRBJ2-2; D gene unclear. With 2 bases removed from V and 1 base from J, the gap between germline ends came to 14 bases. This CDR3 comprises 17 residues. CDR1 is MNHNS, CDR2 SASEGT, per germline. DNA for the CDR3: TGTGCCAGCAGTGAATTGATTGTCCGGAGGAACACCGGGGAGCTGTTTTTT. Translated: CASSELIVRRNTGELFF.

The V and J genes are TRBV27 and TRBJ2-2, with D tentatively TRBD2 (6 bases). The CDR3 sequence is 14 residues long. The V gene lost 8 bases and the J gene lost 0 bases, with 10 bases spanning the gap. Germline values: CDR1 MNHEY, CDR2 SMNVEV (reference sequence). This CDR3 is CASGRRANTGELFF. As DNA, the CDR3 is TGTGCCAGCGGGAGGAGGGCGAACACCGGGGAGCTGTTTTTT.

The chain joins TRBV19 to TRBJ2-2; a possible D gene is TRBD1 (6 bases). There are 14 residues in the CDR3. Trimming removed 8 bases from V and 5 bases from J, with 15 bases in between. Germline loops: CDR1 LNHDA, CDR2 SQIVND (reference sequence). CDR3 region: CASRSRGRTGELFF. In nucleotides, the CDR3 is TGTGCCAGTCGCTCCAGGGGAAGAACCGGGGAGCTGTTTTTT.

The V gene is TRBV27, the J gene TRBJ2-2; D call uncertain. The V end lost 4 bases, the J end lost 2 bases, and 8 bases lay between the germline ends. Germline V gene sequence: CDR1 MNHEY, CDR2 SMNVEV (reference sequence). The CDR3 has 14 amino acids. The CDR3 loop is CASSSYSNTGELFF. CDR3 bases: TGTGCCAGCAGTTCGTACAGTAACACCGGGGAGCTGTTTTTT.

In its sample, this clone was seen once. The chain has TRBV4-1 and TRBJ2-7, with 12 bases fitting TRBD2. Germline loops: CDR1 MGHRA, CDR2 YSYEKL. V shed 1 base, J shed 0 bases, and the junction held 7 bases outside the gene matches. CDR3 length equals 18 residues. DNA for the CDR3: TGCGCCAGCAGCCAAGGGCTAGCGGGAGGGATTAGCTCCTACGAGCAGTACTTC. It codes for CASSQGLAGGISSYEQYF.

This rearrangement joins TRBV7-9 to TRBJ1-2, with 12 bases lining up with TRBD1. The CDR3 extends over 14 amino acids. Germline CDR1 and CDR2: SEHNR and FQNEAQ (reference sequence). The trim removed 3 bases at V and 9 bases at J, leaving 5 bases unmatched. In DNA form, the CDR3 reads TGTGCCAGCAGCTTGGTGGGACAGGGGGCGAGCTACACCTTC. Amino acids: CASSLVGQGASYTF.

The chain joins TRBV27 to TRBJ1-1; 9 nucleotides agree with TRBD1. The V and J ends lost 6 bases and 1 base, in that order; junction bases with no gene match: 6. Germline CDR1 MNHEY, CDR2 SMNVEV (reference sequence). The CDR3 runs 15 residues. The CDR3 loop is CASSRDRARNTEAFF. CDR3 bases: TGTGCCAGCAGCCGGGACAGGGCTAGGAACACTGAAGCTTTCTTT.

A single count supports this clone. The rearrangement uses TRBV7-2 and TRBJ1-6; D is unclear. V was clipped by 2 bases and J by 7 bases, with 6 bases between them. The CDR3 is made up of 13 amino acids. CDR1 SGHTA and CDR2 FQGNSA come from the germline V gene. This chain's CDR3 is CASSLTRNSPLHF. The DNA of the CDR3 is TGTGCCAGCAGCTTAACTCGGAATTCACCCCTCCACTTT. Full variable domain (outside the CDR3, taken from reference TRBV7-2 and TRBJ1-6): GAGVSQSPSNKVTEKGKDVELRCDPISGHTALYWYRQSLGQGLEFLIYFQGNSAPDKSGLPSDRFSAERTGGSVSTLTIQRTQQEDSAVYLCASSLTRNSPLHFGNGTRLTVT.

The CDR3 protein is CASSLFRNTEAFF. The CDR3 nucleotides read TGTGCCAGCAGTTTATTCCGGAACACTGAAGCTTTCTTT. The chain joins TRBV27 to TRBJ1-1; D remains ambiguous. The V end was cut by 1 base, the J end by 1 base, with 4 bases between. Germline V gives CDR1 MNHEY, CDR2 SMNVEV (reference sequence). CDR3 length: 13 amino acids.

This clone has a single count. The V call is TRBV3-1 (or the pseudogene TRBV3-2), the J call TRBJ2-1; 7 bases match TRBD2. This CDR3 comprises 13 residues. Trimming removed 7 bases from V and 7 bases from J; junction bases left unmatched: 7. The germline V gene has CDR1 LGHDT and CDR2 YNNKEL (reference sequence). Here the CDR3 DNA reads TGTGCCAGCATTCAGAGCGGGGCAAATGAGCAGTTCTTC. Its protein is CASIQSGANEQFF.

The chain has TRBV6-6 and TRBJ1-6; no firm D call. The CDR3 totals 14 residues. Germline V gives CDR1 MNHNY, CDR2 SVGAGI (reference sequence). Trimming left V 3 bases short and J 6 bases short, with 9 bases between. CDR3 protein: CASSYGESNSPLHF. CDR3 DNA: TGTGCCAGCAGTTATGGGGAGTCTAATTCACCCCTCCACTTT.

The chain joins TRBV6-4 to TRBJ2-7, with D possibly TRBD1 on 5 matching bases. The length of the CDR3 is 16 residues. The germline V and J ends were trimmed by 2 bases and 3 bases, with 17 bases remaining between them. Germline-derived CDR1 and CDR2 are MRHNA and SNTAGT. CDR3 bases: TGTGCCAGCAGTGACCGGAAAAGGGGCCCCTTCTACGAGCAGTACTTC. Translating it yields CASSDRKRGPFYEQYF.

The CDR3 sequence is CTSSQAPSLAGGDEQYF. CDR3 in DNA: TGCACCAGCAGCCAAGCCCCTTCACTAGCGGGAGGTGACGAGCAGTACTTC. The rearrangement links TRBV1 to TRBJ2-7; the DNA was not used to check the table's D call, TRBD2. TRBV1 is a pseudogene locus. The CDR3 sequence is 17 residues long.

CDR3 sequence reads: CASSYSKGTGDTEAFF. CDR3 coding DNA: TGTGCCAGCAGTTACTCGAAAGGGACAGGGGACACTGAAGCTTTCTTT. The rearrangement uses TRBV6-5 and TRBJ1-1; 10 bases are shared with TRBD1. Looked up from germline, CDR1 is MNHEY and CDR2 is SVGAGI. The junction had 4 bases not matched to a gene; V was cut back by 0 bases and J by 3 bases. This CDR3 spans 16 amino acids.